This TCR beta chain was profiled in a study of blood T cell repertoires in COVID-19. Whole-study context: The United States, Italy and Spain were the sources of the acute and convalescent COVID-19 samples. The cDNA or gDNA used as material had been derived from T cells, B-cell-depleted T cells, or PBMCs.

V shed 3 bases and J shed 6 bases, with 9 bases lying between them. The CDR3 has 13 residues. Only in-frame clones appear in the TCRdb table, and some are missing; sequencing was by immunoSEQ multiplex PCR. The data hold under 200,000 clones, with almost 85% observed a single time. This clone was observed a single time. Those enrolled, adults aged roughly 18 to 90 years, came from around 25 US areas. Recovered status applied to Cohort 3 donors who had two consecutive negative PCRs. It also applied to those with clearance or with symptom resolution. The receptor was derived from a man aged 45-65 years who had recovered from COVID-19. Material for sequencing was PBMCs or T cells enriched from blood (not recorded which). The rearrangement uses TRBV12-3 or TRBV12-4 and TRBJ2-4; no reliable D call. CDR3 DNA sequence: TGTGCCAGCAGTTTTTCGGTGATAAACATTCAGTACTTC. Amino acids: CASSFSVINIQYF.